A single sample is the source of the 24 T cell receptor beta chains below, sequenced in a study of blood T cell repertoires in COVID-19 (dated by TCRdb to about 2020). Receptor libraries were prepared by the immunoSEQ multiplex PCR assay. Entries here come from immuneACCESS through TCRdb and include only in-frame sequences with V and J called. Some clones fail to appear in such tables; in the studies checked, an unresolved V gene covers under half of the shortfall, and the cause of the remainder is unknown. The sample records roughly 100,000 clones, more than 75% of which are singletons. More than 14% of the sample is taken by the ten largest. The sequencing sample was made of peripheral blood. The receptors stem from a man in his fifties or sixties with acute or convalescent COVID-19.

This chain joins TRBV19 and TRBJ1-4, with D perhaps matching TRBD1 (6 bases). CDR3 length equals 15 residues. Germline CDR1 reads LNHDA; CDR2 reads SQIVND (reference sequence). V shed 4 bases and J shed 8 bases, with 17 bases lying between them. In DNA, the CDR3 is TGTGCCAGTAGTACGACAAGGGCAGGGGAGGAAAAACTGTTTTTT. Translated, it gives CASSTTRAGEEKLFF.

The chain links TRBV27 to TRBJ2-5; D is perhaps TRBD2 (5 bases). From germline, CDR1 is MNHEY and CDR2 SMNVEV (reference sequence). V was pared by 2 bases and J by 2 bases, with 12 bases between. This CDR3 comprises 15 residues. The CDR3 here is CASSLQGLHQETQYF. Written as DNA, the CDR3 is TGTGCCAGCAGTTTACAAGGACTTCATCAAGAGACCCAGTACTTC.

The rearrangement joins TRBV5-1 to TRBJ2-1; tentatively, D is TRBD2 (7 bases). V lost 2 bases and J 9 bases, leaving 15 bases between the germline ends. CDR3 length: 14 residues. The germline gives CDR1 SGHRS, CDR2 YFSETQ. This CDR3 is CASSFGGPIGEQFF. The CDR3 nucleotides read TGCGCCAGCAGCTTCGGGGGGCCAATTGGTGAGCAGTTCTTC.

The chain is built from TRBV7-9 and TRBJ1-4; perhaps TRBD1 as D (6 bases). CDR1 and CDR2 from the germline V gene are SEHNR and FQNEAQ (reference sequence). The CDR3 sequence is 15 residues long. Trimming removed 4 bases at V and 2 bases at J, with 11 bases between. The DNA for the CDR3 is TGTGCCAGCAGCTCCCTGGGGGCTACTAATGAAAAACTGTTTTTT. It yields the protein CASSSLGATNEKLFF. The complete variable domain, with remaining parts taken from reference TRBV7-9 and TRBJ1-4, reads DTGVSQNPRHKITKRGQNVTFRCDPISEHNRLYWYRQTLGQGPEFLTYFQNEAQLEKSRLLSDRFSAERPKGSFSTLEIQRTEQGDSAMYLCASSSLGATNEKLFFGSGTQLSVL.

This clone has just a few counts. This chain's CDR3 is CASSHDRVRAFF. Here the CDR3 DNA reads TGTGCCAGCAGCCACGACAGGGTGAGAGCTTTCTTT. The genes are TRBV12-3 or TRBV12-4 and TRBJ1-1; 7 nucleotides match TRBD1. V shed 6 bases, J shed 10 bases, and the junction held 8 bases outside the gene matches. The CDR3 length is 12 residues.

In DNA, the CDR3 is TGCGCCAGCAGCCTCCGGGACACCTCTAACTATGGCTACACCTTC. Translated, it gives CASSLRDTSNYGYTF. The V gene is TRBV4-1, the J gene TRBJ1-2; D possibly corresponds to TRBD1 (6 bases). The CDR3 length is 15 residues. Germline assignment: CDR1 MGHRA and CDR2 YSYEKL. V was shortened by 4 bases and J by 0 bases, with 12 bases between the two germline ends.

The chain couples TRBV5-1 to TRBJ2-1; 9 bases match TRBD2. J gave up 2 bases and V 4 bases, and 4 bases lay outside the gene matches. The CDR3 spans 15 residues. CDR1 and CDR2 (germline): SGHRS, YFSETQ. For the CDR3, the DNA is TGCGCCAGCAGCCAGACTAGCGGAACCTACAATGAGCAGTTCTTC. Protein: CASSQTSGTYNEQFF.

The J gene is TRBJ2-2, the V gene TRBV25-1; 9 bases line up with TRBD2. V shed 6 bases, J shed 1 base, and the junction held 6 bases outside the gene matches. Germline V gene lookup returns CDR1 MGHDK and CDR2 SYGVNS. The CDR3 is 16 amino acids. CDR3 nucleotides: TGTGCCAGCAGCCCGACTAGCGGAGAGAACACCGGGGAGCTGTTTTTT. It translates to CASSPTSGENTGELFF.

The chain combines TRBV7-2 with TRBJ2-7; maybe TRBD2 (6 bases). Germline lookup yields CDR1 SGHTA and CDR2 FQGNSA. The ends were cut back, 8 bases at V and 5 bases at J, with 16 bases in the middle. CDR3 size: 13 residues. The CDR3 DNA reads TGTGCCAGCCAAAATACCGGGAGCAACGAGCAGTACTTC. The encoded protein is CASQNTGSNEQYF.

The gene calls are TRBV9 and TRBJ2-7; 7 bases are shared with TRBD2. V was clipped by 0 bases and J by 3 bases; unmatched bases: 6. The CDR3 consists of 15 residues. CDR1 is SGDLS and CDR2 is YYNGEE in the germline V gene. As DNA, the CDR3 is TGTGCCAGCAGCGTAGCTAGCGGATCTAACTACGAGCAGTACTTC. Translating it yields CASSVASGSNYEQYF.

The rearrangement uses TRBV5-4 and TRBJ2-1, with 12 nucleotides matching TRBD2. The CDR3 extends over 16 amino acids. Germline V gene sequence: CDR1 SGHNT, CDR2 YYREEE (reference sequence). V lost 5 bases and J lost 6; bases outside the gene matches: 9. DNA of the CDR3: TGTGCCAGCAGTCCGGGGACTAGCGGGCGGTTCAATGAGCAGTTCTTC. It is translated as CASSPGTSGRFNEQFF.

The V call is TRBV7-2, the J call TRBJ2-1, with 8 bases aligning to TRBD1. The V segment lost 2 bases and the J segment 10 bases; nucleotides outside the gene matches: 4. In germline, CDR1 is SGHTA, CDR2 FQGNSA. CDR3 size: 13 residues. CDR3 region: CASSLWTGFEQFF. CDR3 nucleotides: TGTGCCAGCAGCTTATGGACAGGGTTCGAGCAGTTCTTC.

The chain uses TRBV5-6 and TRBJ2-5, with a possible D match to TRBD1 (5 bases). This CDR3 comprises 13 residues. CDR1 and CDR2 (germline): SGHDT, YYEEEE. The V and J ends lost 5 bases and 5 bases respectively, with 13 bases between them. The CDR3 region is CASRRRAEETQYF. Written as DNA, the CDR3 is TGTGCCAGCAGACGCAGGGCTGAGGAGACCCAGTACTTC.

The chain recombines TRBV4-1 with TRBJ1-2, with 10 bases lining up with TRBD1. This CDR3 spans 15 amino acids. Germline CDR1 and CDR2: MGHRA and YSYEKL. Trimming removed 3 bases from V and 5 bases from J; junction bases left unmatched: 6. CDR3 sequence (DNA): TGCGCCAGCAGCCATCCGGGACAGGGGAAGTATGGCTACACCTTC. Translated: CASSHPGQGKYGYTF.

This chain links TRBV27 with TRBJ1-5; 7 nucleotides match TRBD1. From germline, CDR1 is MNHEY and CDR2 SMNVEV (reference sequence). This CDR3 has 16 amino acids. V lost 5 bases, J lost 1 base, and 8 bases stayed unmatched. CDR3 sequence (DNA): TGTGCCAGCAGTCCCCAGACAGGGACCAGCAATCAGCCCCAGCATTTT. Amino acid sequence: CASSPQTGTSNQPQHF.

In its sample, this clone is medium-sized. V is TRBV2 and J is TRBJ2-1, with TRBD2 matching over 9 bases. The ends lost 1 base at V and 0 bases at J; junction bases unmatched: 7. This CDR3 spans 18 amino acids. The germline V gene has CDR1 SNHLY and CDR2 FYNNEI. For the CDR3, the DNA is TGTGCCAGCAGTGAAGGACGGGTTAGCGGGAGCTCCTACAATGAGCAGTTCTTC. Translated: CASSEGRVSGSSYNEQFF.

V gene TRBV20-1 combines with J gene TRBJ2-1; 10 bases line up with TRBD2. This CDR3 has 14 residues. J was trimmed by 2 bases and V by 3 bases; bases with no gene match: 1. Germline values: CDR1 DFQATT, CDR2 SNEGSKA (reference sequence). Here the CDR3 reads CSASLAGAYNEQFF. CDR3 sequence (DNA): TGCAGTGCTAGTCTAGCGGGAGCCTACAATGAGCAGTTCTTC.

The DNA for the CDR3 is TGTGCCAGCAGCTTAGGTTCACAGAGCTCCTACAATGAGCAGTTCTTC. Amino acids: CASSLGSQSSYNEQFF. The J gene is TRBJ2-1, the V gene TRBV7-9; D gene unclear. In germline, CDR1 is SEHNR, CDR2 FQNEAQ (reference sequence). V was clipped by 1 base and J by 0 bases, with 10 bases between them. The CDR3 is 16 residues long.

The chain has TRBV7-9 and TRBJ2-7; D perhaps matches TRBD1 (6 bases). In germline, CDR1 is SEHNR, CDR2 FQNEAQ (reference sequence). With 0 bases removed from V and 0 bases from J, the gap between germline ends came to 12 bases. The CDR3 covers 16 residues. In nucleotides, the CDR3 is TGTGCCAGCAGCTTAGCGCTGACAGGTAGCTCCTACGAGCAGTACTTC. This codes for CASSLALTGSSYEQYF.

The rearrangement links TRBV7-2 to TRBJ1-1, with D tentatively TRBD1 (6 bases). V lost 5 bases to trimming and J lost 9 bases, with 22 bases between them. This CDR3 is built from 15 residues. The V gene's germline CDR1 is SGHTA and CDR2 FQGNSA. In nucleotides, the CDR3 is TGTGCCAGCAGCGCCCAGCCAGGGGTGGGGGGGCAAGCTTTCTTT. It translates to CASSAQPGVGGQAFF. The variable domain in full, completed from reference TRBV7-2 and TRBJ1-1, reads GAGVSQSPSNKVTEKGKDVELRCDPISGHTALYWYRQSLGQGLEFLIYFQGNSAPDKSGLPSDRFSAERTGGSVSTLTIQRTQQEDSAVYLCASSAQPGVGGQAFFGQGTRLTVV.

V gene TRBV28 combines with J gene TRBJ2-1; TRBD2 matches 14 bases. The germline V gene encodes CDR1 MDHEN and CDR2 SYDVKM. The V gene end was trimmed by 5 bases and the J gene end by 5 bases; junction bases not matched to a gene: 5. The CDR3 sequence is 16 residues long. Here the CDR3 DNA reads TGTGCCAGCAGTAGACTAGCGGGAGGGACTCACAATGAGCAGTTCTTC. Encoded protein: CASSRLAGGTHNEQFF.

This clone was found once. The chain's CDR3 is CASSQDPGLINEQFF. CDR3 sequence (DNA): TGTGCCAGCAGCCAAGATCCGGGACTGATCAATGAGCAGTTCTTC. V is TRBV5-4 and J is TRBJ2-1, with a possible D match to TRBD2 (6 bases). Germline V lookup: CDR1 SGHNT, CDR2 YYREEE (reference sequence). The CDR3 has 15 amino acids. Deletions cut 4 bases from V and 6 bases from J, with 17 bases between.

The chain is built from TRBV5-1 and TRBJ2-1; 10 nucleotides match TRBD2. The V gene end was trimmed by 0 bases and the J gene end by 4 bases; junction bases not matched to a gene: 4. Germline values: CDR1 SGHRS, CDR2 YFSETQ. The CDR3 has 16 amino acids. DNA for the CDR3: TGCGCCAGCAGCTTGGCCTCTAGCGGGGGATACAATGAGCAGTTCTTC. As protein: CASSLASSGGYNEQFF.

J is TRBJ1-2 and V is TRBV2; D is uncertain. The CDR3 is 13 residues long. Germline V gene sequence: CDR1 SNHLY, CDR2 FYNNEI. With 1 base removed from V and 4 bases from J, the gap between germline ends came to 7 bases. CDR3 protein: CASSEESGYGYTF. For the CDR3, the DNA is TGTGCCAGCAGTGAAGAATCCGGCTATGGCTACACCTTC. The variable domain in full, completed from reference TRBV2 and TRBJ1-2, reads EPEVTQTPSHQVTQMGQEVILRCVPISNHLYFYWYRQILGQKVEFLVSFYNNEISEKSEIFDDQFSVERPDGSNFTLKIRSTKLEDSAMYFCASSEESGYGYTFGSGTRLTVV.